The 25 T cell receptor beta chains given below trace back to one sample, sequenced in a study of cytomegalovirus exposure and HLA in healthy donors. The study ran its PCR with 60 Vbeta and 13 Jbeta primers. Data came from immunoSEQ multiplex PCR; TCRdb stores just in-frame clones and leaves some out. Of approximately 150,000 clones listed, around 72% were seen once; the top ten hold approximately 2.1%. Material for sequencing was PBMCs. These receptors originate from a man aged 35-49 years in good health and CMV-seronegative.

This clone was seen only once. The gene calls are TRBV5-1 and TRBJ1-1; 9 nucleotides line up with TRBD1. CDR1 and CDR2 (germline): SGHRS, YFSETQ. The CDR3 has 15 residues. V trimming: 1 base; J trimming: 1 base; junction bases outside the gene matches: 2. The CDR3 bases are TGCGCCAGCAGCTTGACAGGGGGCGCGAACACTGAAGCTTTCTTT. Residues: CASSLTGGANTEAFF.

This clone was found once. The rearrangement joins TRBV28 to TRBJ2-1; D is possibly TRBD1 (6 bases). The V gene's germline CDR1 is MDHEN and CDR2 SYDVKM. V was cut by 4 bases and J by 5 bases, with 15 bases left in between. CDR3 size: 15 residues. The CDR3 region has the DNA TGTGCCAGCAGTTGGGTGATCAGGGGAAACAATGAGCAGTTCTTC. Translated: CASSWVIRGNNEQFF.

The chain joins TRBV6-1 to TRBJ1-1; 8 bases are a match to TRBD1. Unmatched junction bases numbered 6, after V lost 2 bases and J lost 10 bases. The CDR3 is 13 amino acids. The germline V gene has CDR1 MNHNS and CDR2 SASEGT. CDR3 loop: CASSERDRSGAFF. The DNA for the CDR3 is TGTGCCAGCAGTGAAAGGGACAGGAGCGGAGCTTTCTTT.

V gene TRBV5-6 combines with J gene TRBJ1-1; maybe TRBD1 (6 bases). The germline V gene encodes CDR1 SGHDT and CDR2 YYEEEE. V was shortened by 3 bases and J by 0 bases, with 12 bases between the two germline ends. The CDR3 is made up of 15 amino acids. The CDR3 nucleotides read TGTGCCAGCAGCTGGGGGCGAGTCATGAACACTGAAGCTTTCTTT. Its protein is CASSWGRVMNTEAFF.

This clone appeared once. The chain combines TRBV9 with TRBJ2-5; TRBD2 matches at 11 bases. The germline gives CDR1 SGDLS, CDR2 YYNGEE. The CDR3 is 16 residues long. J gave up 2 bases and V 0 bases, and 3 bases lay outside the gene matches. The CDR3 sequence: CASSVGASGGQETQYF. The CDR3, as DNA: TGTGCCAGCAGCGTAGGGGCTAGCGGGGGGCAAGAGACCCAGTACTTC.

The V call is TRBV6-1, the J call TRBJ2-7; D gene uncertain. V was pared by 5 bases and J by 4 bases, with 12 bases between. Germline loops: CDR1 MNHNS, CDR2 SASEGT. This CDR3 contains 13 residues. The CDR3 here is CASSNSRGYEQYF. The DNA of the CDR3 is TGTGCCAGCAGTAACTCCCGTGGTTACGAGCAGTACTTC.

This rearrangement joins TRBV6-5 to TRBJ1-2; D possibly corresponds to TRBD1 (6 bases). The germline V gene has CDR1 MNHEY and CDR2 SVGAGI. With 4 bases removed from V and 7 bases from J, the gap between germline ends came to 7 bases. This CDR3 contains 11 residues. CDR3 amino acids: CASSSRGGYTF. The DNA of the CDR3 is TGTGCCAGCAGTTCCAGGGGTGGCTACACCTTC.

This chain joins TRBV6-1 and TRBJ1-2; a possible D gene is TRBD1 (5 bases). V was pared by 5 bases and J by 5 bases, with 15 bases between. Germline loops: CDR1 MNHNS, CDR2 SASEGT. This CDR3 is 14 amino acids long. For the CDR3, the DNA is TGTGCCAGCAGTCCCGTGCAGGGTGCATATGGCTACACCTTC. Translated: CASSPVQGAYGYTF.

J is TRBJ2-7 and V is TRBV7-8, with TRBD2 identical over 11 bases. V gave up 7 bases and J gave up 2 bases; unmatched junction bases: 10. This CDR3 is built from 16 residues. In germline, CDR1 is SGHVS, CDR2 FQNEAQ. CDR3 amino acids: CASTVPGTSGPYEQYF. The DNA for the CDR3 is TGTGCCAGCACCGTACCCGGGACTAGCGGTCCCTACGAGCAGTACTTC.

CDR3 region: CASSVGPVTGELFF. The CDR3 coding sequence is TGTGCCAGCAGTGTGGGGCCGGTAACCGGGGAGCTGTTTTTT. This chain links TRBV6-1 with TRBJ2-2; perhaps TRBD1 as D (5 bases). Germline V lookup: CDR1 MNHNS, CDR2 SASEGT. The CDR3 totals 14 residues. V was trimmed by 4 bases and J by 5 bases, leaving 11 bases between them.

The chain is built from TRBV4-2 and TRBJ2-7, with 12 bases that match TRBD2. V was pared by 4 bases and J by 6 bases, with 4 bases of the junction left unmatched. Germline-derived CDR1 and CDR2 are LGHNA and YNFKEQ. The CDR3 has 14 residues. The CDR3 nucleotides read TGTGCCAGCAGCCGACTAGCGGGAGTGGTCGAGCAGTACTTC. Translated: CASSRLAGVVEQYF.

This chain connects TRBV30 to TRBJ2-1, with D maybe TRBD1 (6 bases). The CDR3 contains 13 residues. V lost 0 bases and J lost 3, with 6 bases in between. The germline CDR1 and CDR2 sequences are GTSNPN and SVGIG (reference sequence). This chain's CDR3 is CAWSVGGYNEQFF. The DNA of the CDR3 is TGTGCCTGGAGTGTAGGGGGCTACAATGAGCAGTTCTTC.

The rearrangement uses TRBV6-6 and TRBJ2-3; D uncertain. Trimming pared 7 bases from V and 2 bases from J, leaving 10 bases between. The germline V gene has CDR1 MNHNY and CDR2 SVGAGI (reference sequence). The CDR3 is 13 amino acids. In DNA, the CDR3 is TGTGCCAGCATGGGCAAGATCACAGATACGCAGTATTTT. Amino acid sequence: CASMGKITDTQYF.

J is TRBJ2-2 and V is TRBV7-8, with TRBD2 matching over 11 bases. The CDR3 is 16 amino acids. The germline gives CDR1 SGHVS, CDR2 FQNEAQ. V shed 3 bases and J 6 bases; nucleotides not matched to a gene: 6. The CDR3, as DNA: TGTGCCAGCAGCTTCGGGCTAGCGGGAGGTCCCGGGGAGCTGTTTTTT. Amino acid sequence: CASSFGLAGGPGELFF.

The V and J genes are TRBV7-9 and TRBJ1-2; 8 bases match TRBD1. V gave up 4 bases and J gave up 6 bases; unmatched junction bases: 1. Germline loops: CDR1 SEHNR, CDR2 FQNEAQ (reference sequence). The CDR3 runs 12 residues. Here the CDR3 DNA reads TGTGCCAGCAGCTGGACAGGGAATGGCTACACCTTC. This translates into CASSWTGNGYTF.

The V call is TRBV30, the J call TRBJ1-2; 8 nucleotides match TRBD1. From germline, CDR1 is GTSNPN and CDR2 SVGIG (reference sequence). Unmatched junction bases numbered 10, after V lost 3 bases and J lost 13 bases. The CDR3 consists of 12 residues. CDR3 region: CAWRDRASGGTF. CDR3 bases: TGTGCCTGGAGGGACAGGGCCTCAGGGGGCACCTTC.

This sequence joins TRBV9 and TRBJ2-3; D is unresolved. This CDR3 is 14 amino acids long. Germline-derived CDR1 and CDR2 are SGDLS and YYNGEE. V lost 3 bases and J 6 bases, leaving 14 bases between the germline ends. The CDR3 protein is CASSGSLGPDTQYF. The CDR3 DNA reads TGTGCCAGCAGCGGCTCCCTAGGCCCCGATACGCAGTATTTT.

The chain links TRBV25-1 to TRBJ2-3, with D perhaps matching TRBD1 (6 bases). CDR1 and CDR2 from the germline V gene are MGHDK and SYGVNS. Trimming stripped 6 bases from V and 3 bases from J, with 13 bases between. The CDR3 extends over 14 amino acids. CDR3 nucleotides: TGTGCCAGCAGATCTCCCGACAGGACAGATACGCAGTATTTT. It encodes CASRSPDRTDTQYF.

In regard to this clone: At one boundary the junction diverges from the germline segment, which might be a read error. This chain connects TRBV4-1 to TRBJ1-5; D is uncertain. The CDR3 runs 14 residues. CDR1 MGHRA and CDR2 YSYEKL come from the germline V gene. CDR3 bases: TGCGCCAGCAGCCAAGGATTTGGGAGTCAGCCCCAGAATTTT. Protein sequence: CASSQGFGSQPQNF.

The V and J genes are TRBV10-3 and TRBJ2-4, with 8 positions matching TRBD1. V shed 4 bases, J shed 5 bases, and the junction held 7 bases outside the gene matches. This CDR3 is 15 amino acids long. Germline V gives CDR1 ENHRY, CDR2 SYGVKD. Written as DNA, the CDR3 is TGTGCCATCAGTGTACGGACAGGGCGAGAAAACATTCAGTACTTC. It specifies CAISVRTGRENIQYF.

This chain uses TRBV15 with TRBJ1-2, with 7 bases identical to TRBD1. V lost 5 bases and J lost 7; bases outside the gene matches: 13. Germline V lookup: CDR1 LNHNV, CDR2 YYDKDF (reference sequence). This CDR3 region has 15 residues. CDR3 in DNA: TGTGCCACCAGCCCACCGGGACAGAGGGTAATTGGCTACACCTTC. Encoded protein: CATSPPGQRVIGYTF.

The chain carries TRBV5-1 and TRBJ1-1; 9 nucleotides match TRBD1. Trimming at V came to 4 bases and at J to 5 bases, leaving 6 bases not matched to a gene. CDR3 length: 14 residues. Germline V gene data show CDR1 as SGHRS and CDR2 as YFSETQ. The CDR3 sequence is CASSPQTGGTEAFF. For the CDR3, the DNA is TGCGCCAGCAGCCCACAGACAGGGGGGACTGAAGCTTTCTTT.

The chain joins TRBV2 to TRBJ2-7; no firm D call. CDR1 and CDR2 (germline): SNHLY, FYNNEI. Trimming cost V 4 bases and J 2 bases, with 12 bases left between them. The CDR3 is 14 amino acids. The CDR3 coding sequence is TGTGCCAGCAGTGGTGGGCCTCCGCCCTACGAGCAGTACTTC. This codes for CASSGGPPPYEQYF.

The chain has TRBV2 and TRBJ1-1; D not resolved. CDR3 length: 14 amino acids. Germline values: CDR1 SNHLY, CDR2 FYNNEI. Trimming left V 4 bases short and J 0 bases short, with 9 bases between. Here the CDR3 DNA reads TGTGCCAGCAGTGCGCCCAGTTTGAACACTGAAGCTTTCTTT. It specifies CASSAPSLNTEAFF. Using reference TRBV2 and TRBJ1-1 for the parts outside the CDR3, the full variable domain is EPEVTQTPSHQVTQMGQEVILRCVPISNHLYFYWYRQILGQKVEFLVSFYNNEISEKSEIFDDQFSVERPDGSNFTLKIRSTKLEDSAMYFCASSAPSLNTEAFFGQGTRLTVV.

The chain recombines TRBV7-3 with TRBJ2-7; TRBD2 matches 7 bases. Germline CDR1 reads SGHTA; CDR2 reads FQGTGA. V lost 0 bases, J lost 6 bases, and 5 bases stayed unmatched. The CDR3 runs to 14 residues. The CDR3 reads CASSLTSGRGEQYF. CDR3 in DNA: TGTGCCAGCAGCTTAACGTCTGGGAGGGGCGAGCAGTACTTC.